The 11 T cell receptor beta chains listed next were all sequenced from one sample in a study of blood T cell repertoires in COVID-19. The assay was immunoSEQ multiplex PCR, and TCRdb's table has in-frame clones only and misses some. The sample yields approximately 130,000 clones, approximately 85% seen once. The sample comprised peripheral blood. The receptors originated from a human donor in a cohort sampled during active COVID-19.

The rearrangement links TRBV7-6 to TRBJ1-2, with 8 bases matching TRBD1. Trimming took 2 bases from V and 7 from J; bases not matched to a gene: 6. Germline-derived CDR1 and CDR2 are SGHVS and FNYEAQ. This CDR3 is built from 14 residues. CDR3 protein: CASSLLQGAVGYTF. In nucleotides, the CDR3 is TGTGCCAGCAGCTTACTCCAGGGGGCAGTTGGCTACACCTTC.

The chain has TRBV6-1 and TRBJ2-5; no clear D. CDR3 length: 15 amino acids. Germline loops: CDR1 MNHNS, CDR2 SASEGT. V shed 3 bases and J shed 4 bases, with 15 bases lying between them. For the CDR3, the DNA is TGTGCCAGCAGTGACGGAGATTACTCGTCAGAGACCCAGTACTTC. As protein: CASSDGDYSSETQYF.

V is TRBV5-1 and J is TRBJ1-2; perhaps TRBD1 as D (5 bases). From germline, CDR1 is SGHRS and CDR2 YFSETQ. The CDR3 has 14 amino acids. Trimming left V 0 bases short and J 6 bases short, with 12 bases between. The CDR3 nucleotides read TGCGCCAGCAGCTTGGATGGCAGGGTGGATGGCTACACCTTC. This translates into CASSLDGRVDGYTF.

The V call is TRBV14, the J call TRBJ1-3, with no clear D. Trimming pared 5 bases from V and 0 bases from J, leaving 14 bases between. Germline V CDR1 and CDR2: SGHDN, FVKESK. This CDR3 comprises 16 residues. The CDR3 DNA follows: TGTGCCAGCAGCGGATTCGGACTGAACTCTGGAAACACCATATATTTT. It yields the protein CASSGFGLNSGNTIYF.

This rearrangement joins TRBV10-3 to TRBJ1-1; the match to TRBD1 covers 10 bases. In germline, CDR1 is ENHRY, CDR2 SYGVKD. The V and J ends lost 3 bases and 1 base, in that order; junction bases with no gene match: 2. The CDR3 extends over 15 amino acids. In DNA form, the CDR3 reads TGTGCCATCAGTGAAGGACAGGGGGGGAACACTGAAGCTTTCTTT. Translation: CAISEGQGGNTEAFF.

This chain connects TRBV9 to TRBJ1-1; D is unresolved. V dropped 3 bases and J dropped 0 bases, with 12 bases sitting between them. The germline V gene encodes CDR1 SGDLS and CDR2 YYNGEE. The CDR3 length is 15 residues. The CDR3 here is CASSEQHYLNTEAFF. CDR3 nucleotides: TGTGCCAGCAGCGAGCAGCACTATTTGAACACTGAAGCTTTCTTT.

V and J are TRBV5-1 and TRBJ2-3; 12 nucleotides line up with TRBD1. Germline CDR1 and CDR2: SGHRS and YFSETQ. After removal of 4 bases from V and 6 bases from J, the junction contained 6 bases not matched to a gene. This CDR3 region has 15 residues. CDR3 protein: CASSVRDRGRDTQYF. DNA for the CDR3: TGCGCCAGCAGCGTCCGGGACAGGGGGCGGGATACGCAGTATTTT. The full variable domain, in which reference TRBV5-1 and TRBJ2-3 provide the parts outside the CDR3, is KAGVTQTPRYLIKTRGQQVTLSCSPISGHRSVSWYQQTPGQGLQFLFEYFSETQRNKGNFPGRFSGRQFSNSRSEMNVSTLELGDSALYLCASSVRDRGRDTQYFGPGTRLTVL.

The genes are TRBV6-6 and TRBJ2-6; TRBD1 is a possible D gene (5 bases). The ends were cut back, 5 bases at V and 1 base at J, with 21 bases in the middle. CDR1 and CDR2 from the germline V gene are MNHNY and SVGAGI (reference sequence). The CDR3 contains 19 residues. CDR3 in amino acids: CASSPKTELDPSGANVLTF. DNA for the CDR3: TGTGCCAGCAGTCCCAAGACAGAATTAGACCCGTCTGGGGCCAACGTCCTGACTTTC.

The chain couples TRBV5-8 to TRBJ2-4; D uncertain. Trimming left V 0 bases short and J 6 bases short, with 19 bases between. The germline gives CDR1 SGHTS, CDR2 YDEGEE. The CDR3 is made up of 17 amino acids. DNA of the CDR3: TGTGCCAGCAGCTTGGTCTTTCCGGCAGCCCCAGGAAACATTCAGTACTTC. It translates to CASSLVFPAAPGNIQYF.

In this sample, this clone turned up a few times. The chain links TRBV6-2 or TRBV6-3 to TRBJ2-7; tentative D call: TRBD1 (6 bases). The CDR3 has 14 amino acids. Trimming pared 2 bases from V and 1 base from J, leaving 9 bases between. Germline CDR1 reads MNHEY; CDR2 reads SVGEGT. The CDR3 protein is CASSYQDSSYEQYF. The DNA of the CDR3 is TGTGCCAGCAGTTACCAGGACAGTTCCTACGAGCAGTACTTC.

The genes are TRBV7-8 and TRBJ1-5, with TRBD1 identical over 9 bases. Trimming cost V 2 bases and J 3 bases; bases outside gene matches: 11. Germline V gives CDR1 SGHVS, CDR2 FQNEAQ. The CDR3 length is 18 residues. The CDR3 DNA reads TGTGCCAGCAGCTTACATCAGACAGGGGGGATACTCAATCAGCCCCAGCATTTT. This translates into CASSLHQTGGILNQPQHF.